A single sample gave rise to the 32 T cell receptor beta chains below, sequenced in a study of CD8 T cells in Susac syndrome. Reverse transcription of roughly 0.5 to 1 ug RNA used random hexamers. In TCRdb, the immunoSEQ multiplex PCR reads were re-called with MiXCR into one record per CDR3 protein. The table records approximately 190,000 distinct CDR3 sequences, about 91% of them present only once. Sample: CD4+ T cells from PBMCs. The receptors stem from a human donor with Susac syndrome.

V usage is TRBV15 and J usage is TRBJ2-7; D could derive from TRBD1 or TRBD2 (5 bases each). CDR1 LNHNV and CDR2 YYDKDF come from the germline V gene (reference sequence). V lost 3 bases and J lost 3, with 12 bases in between. The CDR3 has 14 amino acids. The CDR3 nucleotides are TGTGCCACCAGCAGGCGAGGGGTTAGCTACGAGCAGTACTTC. This gives the protein CATSRRGVSYEQYF.

This chain links TRBV5-1 with TRBJ1-4; 7 positions agree with TRBD1. The germline V gene has CDR1 SGHRS and CDR2 YFSETQ. J lost 8 bases, V lost 3 bases, and 7 bases had no gene match. The CDR3 is 14 residues long. CDR3 region: CASSSPGGGEKLFF. Here the CDR3 DNA reads TGCGCCAGCAGCTCCCCAGGGGGAGGAGAAAAACTGTTTTTT.

The V and J genes are TRBV20-1 and TRBJ2-1, with D hard to call. Germline assignment: CDR1 DFQATT and CDR2 SNEGSKA (reference sequence). Trimming left V 4 bases short and J 4 bases short, with 8 bases between. The CDR3 extends over 12 amino acids. The CDR3 here is CSANGEYNEQFF. CDR3 DNA: TGCAGTGCTAATGGCGAGTACAATGAGCAGTTCTTC.

This chain joins TRBV5-4 and TRBJ2-7; 7 positions agree with TRBD1. The germline V gene has CDR1 SGHNT and CDR2 YYREEE (reference sequence). This CDR3 spans 13 amino acids. After removal of 5 bases from V and 5 bases from J, the junction contained 7 bases not matched to a gene. The CDR3 DNA is TGTGCCAGCAGTCGACAGGGTGGCAACGAGCAGTACTTC. Protein: CASSRQGGNEQYF.

This chain joins TRBV20-1 and TRBJ2-3; 7 nucleotides line up with TRBD1. CDR1 and CDR2 from the germline V gene are DFQATT and SNEGSKA (reference sequence). The CDR3 runs 16 residues. Germline trimming cut 6 bases from V and 4 bases from J; bases unmatched to any gene: 16. CDR3 in amino acids: CSATSVRTGNADTQYF. CDR3 sequence (DNA): TGCAGTGCAACCTCGGTGAGGACAGGTAACGCAGATACGCAGTATTTT.

The chain joins TRBV9 to TRBJ2-1; 14 bases agree with TRBD2. The CDR3 spans 19 residues. CDR1 is SGDLS and CDR2 is YYNGEE in the germline V gene. Trimming removed 2 bases from V and 0 bases from J; junction bases left unmatched: 7. For the CDR3, the DNA is TGTGCCAGCAGCGTGGGACTAGCGGGAGACTCAATCTCCTACAATGAGCAGTTCTTC. Its protein is CASSVGLAGDSISYNEQFF.

This chain connects TRBV24-1 to TRBJ2-7, with TRBD1 matching over 8 bases. Germline V gene sequence: CDR1 KGHDR, CDR2 SFDVKD. This CDR3 contains 15 residues. The V segment lost 8 bases and the J segment 2 bases; nucleotides outside the gene matches: 10. CDR3: CATNLQTGEPYEQYF. The CDR3 DNA sequence: TGTGCCACCAACCTTCAGACAGGGGAACCCTACGAGCAGTACTTC.

A note on this clonotype: At one end, the junction sequence differs from germline, possibly due to a read error. The V gene is TRBV19, the J gene TRBJ2-5, with 7 bases identical to TRBD1. The CDR3 has 14 residues. Germline values: CDR1 LNHDA, CDR2 SQIVND (reference sequence). The CDR3 loop is CASTTGQSSQKRHF. The CDR3 DNA sequence: TGTGCCAGTACTACGGGACAGAGTTCACAGAAGCGTCACTTC.

The chain is built from TRBV2 and TRBJ1-5; D remains ambiguous. Between the trimmed V and J ends, which lost 6 bases and 4 bases, there was a span of 7 bases. The CDR3 covers 12 residues. Germline CDR1 SNHLY, CDR2 FYNNEI. CDR3 loop: CASRDWNQPQHF. The DNA of the CDR3 is TGTGCCAGCAGAGATTGGAATCAGCCCCAGCATTTT.

The J gene is TRBJ2-7, the V gene TRBV5-6; TRBD2 matches at 8 bases. The CDR3 spans 17 residues. Trimming removed 0 bases from V and 5 bases from J; junction bases left unmatched: 13. Germline CDR1 reads SGHDT; CDR2 reads YYEEEE. CDR3 loop: CASSLARLASTSDEQYF. The CDR3, as DNA: TGTGCCAGCAGCTTGGCTAGACTAGCGTCCACCTCTGACGAGCAGTACTTC. The full variable domain, completed using reference TRBV5-6 and TRBJ2-7, is DAGVTQSPTHLIKTRGQQVTLRCSPKSGHDTVSWYQQALGQGPQFIFQYYEEEERQRGNFPDRFSGHQFPNYSSELNVNALLLGDSALYLCASSLARLASTSDEQYFGPGTRLTVT.

V usage is TRBV5-1 and J usage is TRBJ1-1; unclear D gene. Between the trimmed V and J ends, which lost 5 bases and 0 bases, there was a span of 11 bases. The V gene's germline CDR1 is SGHRS and CDR2 YFSETQ. The length of the CDR3 is 14 residues. This CDR3 reads CASRGRTLNTEAFF. In nucleotides, the CDR3 is TGCGCCAGCAGAGGGAGGACCTTGAACACTGAAGCTTTCTTT.

This chain connects TRBV5-1 to TRBJ2-7; D possibly corresponds to TRBD1 (5 bases). The V gene's germline CDR1 is SGHRS and CDR2 YFSETQ. The CDR3 is made up of 16 amino acids. Trimming shortened V by 2 bases and J by 0 bases, and 15 bases separated the two germline ends. Here the CDR3 reads CASSLEPATGSYEQYF. The CDR3 coding sequence is TGCGCCAGCAGCTTAGAACCAGCAACAGGCTCCTACGAGCAGTACTTC. Full variable domain (missing parts from reference TRBV5-1 and TRBJ2-7): KAGVTQTPRYLIKTRGQQVTLSCSPISGHRSVSWYQQTPGQGLQFLFEYFSETQRNKGNFPGRFSGRQFSNSRSEMNVSTLELGDSALYLCASSLEPATGSYEQYFGPGTRLTVT.

The CDR3 here is CASSLSFTSGHNEQFF. In nucleotides, the CDR3 is TGCGCCAGCAGCTTAAGTTTCACTAGCGGCCACAATGAGCAGTTCTTC. This rearrangement joins TRBV5-1 to TRBJ2-1; 8 bases align to TRBD2. The germline gives CDR1 SGHRS, CDR2 YFSETQ. The J segment lost 5 bases and the V segment lost 2 bases, leaving 9 bases of the junction unmatched. The CDR3 is 16 residues long.

V and J are TRBV6-5 and TRBJ2-6; TRBD1 or TRBD2 may be the D gene (5 bases each). The germline CDR1 and CDR2 sequences are MNHEY and SVGAGI. The CDR3 loop spans 19 amino acids. V lost 3 bases, J lost 1 base, and 19 bases lay in between. The chain's CDR3 is CASSYKTGTKFSGANVLTF. The DNA for the CDR3 is TGTGCCAGCAGTTATAAGACCGGGACGAAATTTTCTGGGGCCAACGTCCTGACTTTC.

The chain recombines TRBV20-1 with TRBJ1-6; D not resolved. Germline V gene lookup returns CDR1 DFQATT and CDR2 SNEGSKA (reference sequence). The germline V and J ends were trimmed by 3 bases and 0 bases, with 12 bases remaining between them. The length of the CDR3 is 16 residues. The CDR3 is CSASQTGGSYNSPLHF. The CDR3, as DNA: TGCAGTGCTAGTCAGACGGGAGGCTCCTATAATTCACCCCTCCACTTT.

The rearrangement links TRBV2 to TRBJ1-1; D remains ambiguous. From germline, CDR1 is SNHLY and CDR2 FYNNEI. CDR3 length: 13 residues. Trimming took 4 bases from V and 0 from J, leaving 6 bases between them. Written as DNA, the CDR3 is TGTGCCAGCAGTGCGAGCATGAACACTGAAGCTTTCTTT. Translated, it gives CASSASMNTEAFF.

V and J are TRBV28 and TRBJ2-7, with 7 bases aligning to TRBD1. CDR3 length: 14 residues. With V trimmed by 6 bases and J by 3 bases, 8 bases remained unmatched. CDR1 MDHEN and CDR2 SYDVKM come from the germline V gene. The CDR3 loop reads CASSVGTALYEQYF. The CDR3 DNA sequence: TGTGCCAGCAGCGTCGGGACAGCGCTCTACGAGCAGTACTTC. Full variable domain (outside the CDR3, taken from reference TRBV28 and TRBJ2-7): DVKVTQSSRYLVKRTGEKVFLECVQDMDHENMFWYRQDPGLGLRLIYFSYDVKMKEKGDIPEGYSVSREKKERFSLILESASTNQTSMYLCASSVGTALYEQYFGPGTRLTVT.

The rearrangement uses TRBV5-1 and TRBJ2-2; D not certain. There are 15 residues in the CDR3. V shed 4 bases and J shed 2 bases, with 12 bases lying between them. CDR1 is SGHRS, CDR2 YFSETQ, per germline. The CDR3 sequence: CASSPDTTNTGELFF. DNA of the CDR3: TGCGCCAGCAGCCCCGACACTACCAACACCGGGGAGCTGTTTTTT.

The V and J genes are TRBV3-1 and TRBJ2-1, with TRBD2 matching over 8 bases. The CDR3 length is 15 residues. Trimming took 4 bases from V and 6 from J; bases not matched to a gene: 8. Germline CDR1 LGHDT, CDR2 YNNKEL (reference sequence). The DNA of the CDR3 is TGTGCCAGCAGCCTGGGAGCGGGGGAAACCAATGAGCAGTTCTTC. Translating gives CASSLGAGETNEQFF.

DNA for the CDR3: TGCAGTGCTAGCAAACCGGGACAGCAAGAGACCCAGTACTTC. Its protein product is CSASKPGQQETQYF. This chain connects TRBV20-1 to TRBJ2-5, with TRBD1 matching 7 bases. Germline CDR1 reads DFQATT; CDR2 reads SNEGSKA (reference sequence). This CDR3 has 14 residues. V trimming: 3 bases; J trimming: 2 bases; junction bases outside the gene matches: 6.

The V gene is TRBV2, the J gene TRBJ1-4; no definite D call. The CDR3 consists of 12 residues. The V end lost 4 bases, the J end lost 8 bases, and 8 bases lay between the germline ends. Germline V lookup: CDR1 SNHLY, CDR2 FYNNEI. The CDR3 region is CASSGQSEKLFF. The CDR3 DNA sequence: TGTGCCAGCAGTGGGCAGTCAGAAAAACTGTTTTTT.

The V call is TRBV20-1, the J call TRBJ2-1; a possible D gene is TRBD2 (5 bases). The CDR3 length is 12 residues. CDR1 is DFQATT and CDR2 is SNEGSKA in the germline V gene (reference sequence). V shed 4 bases and J shed 9 bases, with 13 bases lying between them. The CDR3 reads CSANPGYFEQFF. The DNA for the CDR3 is TGCAGTGCTAATCCGGGGTATTTTGAGCAGTTCTTC.

V gene TRBV24-1 combines with J gene TRBJ2-3; 9 bases map to TRBD2. After removal of 9 bases from V and 4 bases from J, the junction contained 4 bases not matched to a gene. The CDR3 totals 13 residues. The germline gives CDR1 KGHDR, CDR2 SFDVKD. The CDR3 here is CATSTSGSDTQYF. The CDR3 DNA reads as TGTGCCACCTCGACTAGCGGTTCAGATACGCAGTATTTT.

There are a few counts of this clonotype. The chain is built from TRBV18 and TRBJ2-1; D gene unclear. There are 12 residues in the CDR3. V gave up 1 base and J gave up 8 bases, with 6 bases separating them. Per germline, CDR1 KGHSH and CDR2 LQKENI. In nucleotides, the CDR3 is TGTGCCAGCTCACCACAAGGGTATGAGCAGTTCTTC. It specifies CASSPQGYEQFF.

J is TRBJ2-7 and V is TRBV11-2; 12 bases fit TRBD1. V lost 5 bases to trimming and J lost 7 bases; unmatched junction nucleotides: 6. Germline CDR1 SGHAT, CDR2 FQNNGV. The CDR3 runs 14 residues. The CDR3 DNA sequence: TGTGCCAGCAGCCAGGGACAGGGGGCGCAGGAGCAGTACTTC. Translating it yields CASSQGQGAQEQYF. The variable domain in full, with the rest retrieved from reference TRBV11-2 and TRBJ2-7, is EAGVAQSPRYKIIEKRQSVAFWCNPISGHATLYWYQQILGQGPKLLIQFQNNGVVDDSQLPKDRFSAERLKGVDSTLKIQPAKLEDSAVYLCASSQGQGAQEQYFGPGTRLTVT.

The chain employs TRBV3-1 and TRBJ2-5; 12 nucleotides align to TRBD2. V lost 4 bases and J lost 5; bases outside the gene matches: 11. This CDR3 has 17 residues. Germline loops: CDR1 LGHDT, CDR2 YNNKEL (reference sequence). The CDR3 reads CASSRGLAGSFKETQYF. CDR3 in DNA: TGTGCCAGCAGCCGAGGACTAGCGGGGAGCTTTAAGGAGACCCAGTACTTC.

The genes are TRBV25-1 and TRBJ2-1, with TRBD2 matching 13 bases. The CDR3 consists of 15 residues. CDR1 is MGHDK, CDR2 SYGVNS, per germline. The trim removed 4 bases at V and 5 bases at J, leaving 2 bases unmatched. CDR3 nucleotide sequence: TGTGCCAGCAGTGGGGGACTAGCGGGAAACAATGAGCAGTTCTTC. It specifies CASSGGLAGNNEQFF. Together with reference TRBV25-1 and TRBJ2-1, the CDR3 gives the full variable domain: EADIYQTPRYLVIGTGKKITLECSQTMGHDKMYWYQQDPGMELHLIHYSYGVNSTEKGDLSSESTVSRIRTEHFPLTLESARPSHTSQYLCASSGGLAGNNEQFFGPGTRLTVL.

The chain joins TRBV2 to TRBJ2-5, with 8 bases identical to TRBD2. The CDR3 runs to 14 residues. Germline V gene data show CDR1 as SNHLY and CDR2 as FYNNEI. Trimming at V came to 7 bases and at J to 7 bases, leaving 11 bases not matched to a gene. For the CDR3, the DNA is TGTGCCAGCATTCTCCGAGGACTAGCAGCGACCCAGTACTTC. Residues: CASILRGLAATQYF. Looking up the rest from reference TRBV2 and TRBJ2-5 gives the full variable domain: EPEVTQTPSHQVTQMGQEVILRCVPISNHLYFYWYRQILGQKVEFLVSFYNNEISEKSEIFDDQFSVERPDGSNFTLKIRSTKLEDSAMYFCASILRGLAATQYFGPGTRLLVL.

V and J are TRBV20-1 and TRBJ1-4; 10 bases are a match to TRBD1. CDR1 is DFQATT, CDR2 SNEGSKA, per germline (reference sequence). Unmatched junction bases numbered 4, after V lost 3 bases and J lost 9 bases. The CDR3 extends over 13 amino acids. The CDR3 DNA is TGCAGTGCTAGCCAGACAGGGGGCCAAAAACTGTTTTTT. Amino acid sequence: CSASQTGGQKLFF.

This sequence joins TRBV12-3 or TRBV12-4 and TRBJ1-5; D gene ambiguous. Trimming removed 6 bases at V and 5 bases at J, with 11 bases between. The CDR3 spans 13 residues. Here the CDR3 reads CASSNSHYQPQHF. The CDR3 DNA reads TGTGCCAGCAGCAACAGCCACTATCAGCCCCAGCATTTT.

The chain uses TRBV7-2 and TRBJ2-2; 7 nucleotides line up with TRBD1. CDR1 is SGHTA, CDR2 FQGNSA, per germline. The CDR3 consists of 14 residues. Trimming cost V 6 bases and J 6 bases; bases outside gene matches: 7. The CDR3 DNA sequence: TGTGCCAGCAGTAGGGGACAGTCCGCCGGGGAGCTGTTTTTT. This codes for CASSRGQSAGELFF.

V usage is TRBV7-9 and J usage is TRBJ1-1, with TRBD1 matching 7 bases. With V trimmed by 1 base and J by 7 bases, 6 bases remained unmatched. Per germline, CDR1 SEHNR and CDR2 FQNEAQ (reference sequence). The CDR3 length is 14 residues. The CDR3 reads CASSLEGQGDEAFF. DNA for the CDR3: TGTGCCAGCAGCTTAGAGGGCCAGGGGGATGAAGCTTTCTTT.